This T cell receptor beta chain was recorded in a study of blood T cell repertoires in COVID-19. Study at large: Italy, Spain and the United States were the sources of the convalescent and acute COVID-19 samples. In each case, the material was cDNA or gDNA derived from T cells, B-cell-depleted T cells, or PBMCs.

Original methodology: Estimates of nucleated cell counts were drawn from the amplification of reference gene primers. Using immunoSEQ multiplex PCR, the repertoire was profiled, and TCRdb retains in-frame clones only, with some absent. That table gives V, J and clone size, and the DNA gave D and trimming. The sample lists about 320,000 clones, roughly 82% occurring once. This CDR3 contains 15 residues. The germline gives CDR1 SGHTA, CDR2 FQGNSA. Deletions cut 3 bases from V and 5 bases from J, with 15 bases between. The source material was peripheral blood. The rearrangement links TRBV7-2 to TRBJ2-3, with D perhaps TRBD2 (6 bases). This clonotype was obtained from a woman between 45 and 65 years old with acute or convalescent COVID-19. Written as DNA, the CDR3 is TGTGCCAGCAGCTTCACTAGCTTCCCCAGAGATACGCAGTATTTT. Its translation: CASSFTSFPRDTQYF.